The present T cell receptor (beta chain) was sequenced within a study of blood T cell repertoires in COVID-19. As for the study in general: In each case, the material was cDNA or gDNA derived from T cells, B-cell-depleted T cells, or PBMCs.

In the source study's methods: Estimates of nucleated cell counts were drawn from the amplification of reference gene primers. Sequenced by immunoSEQ multiplex PCR; TCRdb stores in-frame clones only, minus some. That table supplies the V and J calls and clone size; D and trimming were determined from the DNA. Here the sample spans 380,000 or so clones, over 75% being singletons. Germline V gives CDR1 MNHEY, CDR2 SVGAGI. The CDR3 extends over 15 amino acids. V lost 6 bases and J 6 bases, leaving 18 bases between the germline ends. Which cohort a participant joined came from the clinical history participants gave.

The V gene is TRBV6-5, the J gene TRBJ2-1; a weak D match, TRBD1 (6 bases). The sample was PBMCs or T cells enriched from blood (not recorded which). The source is a woman aged 40 to 50 with acute COVID-19. CDR3: CASSRDRSTGNEQFF. The CDR3 DNA reads as TGTGCCAGCAGCCGTGACAGGTCAACAGGCAATGAGCAGTTCTTC.